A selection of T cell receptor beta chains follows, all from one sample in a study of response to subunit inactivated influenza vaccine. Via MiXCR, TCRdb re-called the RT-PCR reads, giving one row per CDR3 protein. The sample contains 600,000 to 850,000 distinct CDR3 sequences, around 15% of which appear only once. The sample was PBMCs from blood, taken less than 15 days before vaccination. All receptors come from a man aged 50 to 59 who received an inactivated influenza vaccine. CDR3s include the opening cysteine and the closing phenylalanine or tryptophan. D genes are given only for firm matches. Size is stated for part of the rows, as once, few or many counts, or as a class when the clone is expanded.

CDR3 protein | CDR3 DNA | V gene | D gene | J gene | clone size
CASGLTPGGEETQYF | TGTGCTAGTGGTTTGACCCCGGGGGGCGAAGAGACCCAGTACTTC | TRBV12-5 | . | TRBJ2-5 | .
CASSSSTYFSYNEQFF | TGCGCCAGCAGTAGTTCGACTTACTTCTCCTACAATGAGCAGTTCTTC | TRBV5-1 | . | TRBJ2-1 | few
CASSLSRRGYEQYF | TGTGCCAGCAGTTTATCCCGGCGGGGATACGAGCAGTACTTC | TRBV28 | . | TRBJ2-7 | .
CASSYSRQLYGYTF | TGTGCCAGCAGTTACTCGAGACAGCTATATGGCTACACCTTC | TRBV6-5 | . | TRBJ1-2 | .
CASNMVEISTDTQYF | TGTGCCAGCAACATGGTAGAGATATCCACAGATACGCAGTATTTT | TRBV28 | . | TRBJ2-3 | .
CASGLAGGSTGELFF | TGTGCCAGCGGACTAGCGGGAGGTAGCACCGGGGAGCTGTTTTTT | TRBV7-6 | TRBD2 | TRBJ2-2 | few
CASSPVGQDTDTQYF | TGTGCCAGCAGCCCCGTAGGACAGGACACAGATACGCAGTATTTT | TRBV11-1 | TRBD1 | TRBJ2-3 | .
CASSQRRTASTDTQYF | TGCGCCAGCAGCCAACGCCGGACCGCTAGCACAGATACGCAGTATTTT | TRBV4-3 | . | TRBJ2-3 | .
CASGNLGLNTGELFF | TGTGCCAGCGGTAATCTAGGGTTGAACACCGGGGAGCTGTTTTTT | TRBV9 | . | TRBJ2-2 | .
CAISESPRSGANVLTF | TGTGCCATCAGTGAGTCGCCGCGCTCTGGGGCCAACGTCCTGACTTTC | TRBV10-3 | . | TRBJ2-6 | .
CSARDRGLGYTF | TGCAGTGCTAGGGACAGGGGGCTTGGCTACACCTTC | TRBV20-1 | TRBD1 | TRBJ1-2 | .
CASSLDAGTYNEQFF | TGTGCCAGCAGCTTAGACGCAGGGACGTACAATGAGCAGTTCTTC | TRBV7-8 | . | TRBJ2-1 | many
CASSKIAGDHNEQFF | TGTGCCAGCAGCAAAATAGCGGGAGACCACAATGAGCAGTTCTTC | TRBV7-6 | TRBD2 | TRBJ2-1 | .
CATSSYGQGRATNEKLFF | TGTGCCACCAGCAGCTACGGACAGGGAAGAGCAACTAATGAAAAACTGTTTTTT | TRBV15 | TRBD1 | TRBJ1-4 | .
CSARAGTGVREQYF | TGCAGTGCTAGAGCCGGGACAGGGGTTAGGGAGCAGTACTTC | TRBV20-1 | TRBD1 | TRBJ2-7 | once
CSARDWTPEGEKLFF | TGCAGTGCTAGAGATTGGACCCCTGAGGGTGAAAAACTGTTTTTT | TRBV20-1 | . | TRBJ1-4 | .
CASSPSGSTGEQFF | TGCGCCAGCAGCCCCTCCGGGTCGACCGGTGAGCAGTTCTTC | TRBV5-1 | . | TRBJ2-1 | few
CASSPDGSFRTDTQYF | TGTGCCAGCTCACCGGACGGGAGTTTTCGGACAGATACGCAGTATTTT | TRBV18 | . | TRBJ2-3 | .
CAWSATRTGDNEQYF | TGTGCCTGGAGCGCAACCCGGACAGGGGATAACGAGCAGTACTTC | TRBV30 | TRBD1 | TRBJ2-7 | .
CASSPNSGDEQYF | TGTGCCAGCTCACCTAACTCAGGGGACGAGCAGTACTTC | TRBV18 | . | TRBJ2-7 | .
CASKLGGTGKFNEQFF | TGTGCCAGTAAGCTGGGAGGGACAGGGAAATTCAATGAGCAGTTCTTC | TRBV19 | TRBD1 | TRBJ2-1 | .
CASSYEQGVRNTEAFF | TGTGCCAGCAGTTACGAACAGGGGGTTAGGAACACTGAAGCTTTCTTT | TRBV6-5 | TRBD1 | TRBJ1-1 | .
CASSIIPYPEQFF | TGTGCCAGTAGTATCATCCCATACCCTGAGCAGTTCTTC | TRBV19 | . | TRBJ2-1 | .
CASSFVLGQPQHF | TGTGCCAGCAGCTTCGTACTGGGTCAGCCCCAGCATTTT | TRBV7-2 | . | TRBJ1-5 | few
CASSLGLAGPTGELFF | TGTGCCAGCAGCTTAGGCCTGGCAGGGCCCACCGGGGAGCTGTTTTTT | TRBV7-9 | . | TRBJ2-2 | few
CASSYRTDYYEQYF | TGTGCCAGCAGCTATAGGACGGATTACTACGAGCAGTACTTC | TRBV7-8 | . | TRBJ2-7 | few
CASRSGTGGYNEQFF | TGCGCCAGCAGATCCGGGACAGGGGGTTACAATGAGCAGTTCTTC | TRBV5-1 | TRBD1 | TRBJ2-1 | few
CASSLSIRGASGELFF | TGTGCCAGCAGTTTATCCATCAGGGGGGCCTCCGGGGAGCTGTTTTTT | TRBV12-3/TRBV12-4 | . | TRBJ2-2 | .
CSARGPSGSYEQYF | TGCAGTGCTAGGGGTCCTAGCGGGAGCTACGAGCAGTACTTC | TRBV20-1 | TRBD2 | TRBJ2-7 | .